Included here is one TCR beta chain sequence, with context. Its antigen is not known. Naive CD45RA+ and memory CD45RA-negative subsets were split from CD4+ cells. Trimming took off 3 bases at V and 3 bases at J, with 8 bases between the two ends. Germline V gives CDR1 MDHEN, CDR2 SYDVKM. CDR3 length: 13 residues. This sample was included in a study of shared clonotypes between healthy human individuals. Study-wide results and caveats: Of the naive CD4 clonotypes, around 5% were shared across a few donors.

Under the authors' procedure: As immunoSEQ supplied junction-only sequences (without quality scores), filtering differed. The method was immunoSEQ multiplex PCR; TCRdb's version includes in-frame clones alone and lacks a portion of them. V, J and clone size reflect that table, while D and trimming were determined from the DNA. The data contain 2 million to 2.5 million clones, 85% to 95% of them singletons. The receptor was isolated from a man between 18 and 35 years old in good health. Some clones in this sample may be carry-over from other donors' samples. This chain uses TRBV28 with TRBJ1-2; D is uncertain. Sequencing was carried out using naive CD4+ T cells from PBMCs. Noted subset: CD45RA+ positively selected. In DNA form, the CDR3 reads TGTGCCAGCAGTTTGCGGGAGCACTATGGCTACACCTTC. Protein sequence: CASSLREHYGYTF.